This is a list of T cell receptor beta chains from one sample in a study of T cell responses to AZD1222 COVID-19 vaccine. The assay was immunoSEQ multiplex PCR, and TCRdb's table has in-frame clones only and misses some. The table lists some 140,000 clones, over 85% of them singletons. Source: peripheral blood, taken on day 0 of AZD1222 vaccination. These receptors all stem from an adult in good health. The CDR3 runs from the conserved cysteine through the conserved F or W. Fields, in order: CDR3 DNA, CDR3 protein, J gene, D gene, clone size, CDR3 length, V gene. A D gene is named only where the DNA matches it firmly. Size values are once, few and many counts, or a class for expanded clones, and some rows have none.

CDR3 DNA: TGTGCCAGCAGCGACGGTGGCAGAGGTTATTATGGCTACACCTTC
CDR3 protein: CASSDGGRGYYGYTF
J gene: TRBJ1-2
D gene: NA
clone size: few
CDR3 length: 15
V gene: TRBV6-5

CDR3 DNA: TGTGCCAGCAGCCCGACAAGAAACACTGAAGCTTTCTTT
CDR3 protein: CASSPTRNTEAFF
J gene: TRBJ1-1
D gene: NA
clone size: few
CDR3 length: 13
V gene: TRBV5-4

CDR3 DNA: TGTGCCAGCAGAGTGAACACCGGGGAGCTGTTTTTT
CDR3 protein: CASRVNTGELFF
J gene: TRBJ2-2
D gene: NA
clone size: NA
CDR3 length: 12
V gene: TRBV28

CDR3 DNA: TGTGCCAGCAGCCCTTATACGGAGTACAATGAGCAGTTCTTC
CDR3 protein: CASSPYTEYNEQFF
J gene: TRBJ2-1
D gene: NA
clone size: NA
CDR3 length: 14
V gene: TRBV4-2

CDR3 DNA: TGTGCCAGTAGCCGCTCTAGCGGGACTTACAATGAGCAGTTCTTC
CDR3 protein: CASSRSSGTYNEQFF
J gene: TRBJ2-1
D gene: TRBD2
clone size: NA
CDR3 length: 15
V gene: TRBV19

CDR3 DNA: TGTGCCAGCAGCCGGAACGGCAATGAGCAGTTCTTC
CDR3 protein: CASSRNGNEQFF
J gene: TRBJ2-1
D gene: NA
clone size: NA
CDR3 length: 12
V gene: TRBV7-9

CDR3 DNA: TGTGCCAGTAGGAGAACTGCCTGGGGCTACACCTTC
CDR3 protein: CASRRTAWGYTF
J gene: TRBJ1-2
D gene: NA
clone size: NA
CDR3 length: 12
V gene: TRBV19

CDR3 DNA: TGTGCCAGCAGTTATTTTCAGGGTCCCACCTACGAGCAGTACTTC
CDR3 protein: CASSYFQGPTYEQYF
J gene: TRBJ2-7
D gene: NA
clone size: NA
CDR3 length: 15
V gene: TRBV27

CDR3 DNA: TGTGCCTGGACCCCCCTCAGGGGGAGGGATGGCTACACCTTC
CDR3 protein: CAWTPLRGRDGYTF
J gene: TRBJ1-2
D gene: TRBD1
clone size: NA
CDR3 length: 14
V gene: TRBV30

CDR3 DNA: TGTGCCAGCAGCCTCTCCCATAGAAATTTCGCTGGAAACACCATATATTTT
CDR3 protein: CASSLSHRNFAGNTIYF
J gene: TRBJ1-3
D gene: NA
clone size: NA
CDR3 length: 17
V gene: TRBV11-2

CDR3 DNA: TGTGCCAGCAGGGACAACAGGGCCCCTGGAAACACCATATATTTT
CDR3 protein: CASRDNRAPGNTIYF
J gene: TRBJ1-3
D gene: NA
clone size: NA
CDR3 length: 15
V gene: TRBV28

CDR3 DNA: TGTGCCAGCAGCTTAGAGCGGATCTCTGGGGCCAACGTCCTGACTTTC
CDR3 protein: CASSLERISGANVLTF
J gene: TRBJ2-6
D gene: NA
clone size: NA
CDR3 length: 16
V gene: TRBV7-2

CDR3 DNA: TGTGCCAGCAGCTGGGGACAGGTCGGGGATGGCTACACCTTC
CDR3 protein: CASSWGQVGDGYTF
J gene: TRBJ1-2
D gene: TRBD1
clone size: NA
CDR3 length: 14
V gene: TRBV7-9

CDR3 DNA: TGTGCCAGCAGCCGGGCCCACGACTTCGAGCAGTACTTC
CDR3 protein: CASSRAHDFEQYF
J gene: TRBJ2-7
D gene: NA
clone size: NA
CDR3 length: 13
V gene: TRBV28

CDR3 DNA: TGTGCCAGCAGCTTGACGGGGACTGGAAACACCATATATTTT
CDR3 protein: CASSLTGTGNTIYF
J gene: TRBJ1-3
D gene: NA
clone size: NA
CDR3 length: 14
V gene: TRBV5-8

CDR3 DNA: TGTGCCAGCAGCCAATGGGACCGGGGGAGTGAGCAGTTCTTC
CDR3 protein: CASSQWDRGSEQFF
J gene: TRBJ2-1
D gene: NA
clone size: NA
CDR3 length: 14
V gene: TRBV3-1/TRBV3-2

CDR3 DNA: TGTGCCAGCAGTCTAACCATGAACACTGAAGCTTTCTTT
CDR3 protein: CASSLTMNTEAFF
J gene: TRBJ1-1
D gene: NA
clone size: NA
CDR3 length: 13
V gene: TRBV6-5

CDR3 DNA: TGTGCCATCACCCCAGGGTGGGAAGGGGGCCGGACTGAAGCTTTCTTT
CDR3 protein: CAITPGWEGGRTEAFF
J gene: TRBJ1-1
D gene: TRBD1
clone size: NA
CDR3 length: 16
V gene: TRBV10-3

CDR3 DNA: TGCGCCAGCAGCTTCAGGGGGCATGATACGCAGTATTTT
CDR3 protein: CASSFRGHDTQYF
J gene: TRBJ2-3
D gene: TRBD1
clone size: NA
CDR3 length: 13
V gene: TRBV5-1

CDR3 DNA: TGTGCCAGCAGTGACCAACGGGTAGGCAATCAGCCCCAGCATTTT
CDR3 protein: CASSDQRVGNQPQHF
J gene: TRBJ1-5
D gene: NA
clone size: NA
CDR3 length: 15
V gene: TRBV6-1

CDR3 DNA: TGCGCCAGCAGCCAACCAGAAGGTTTCGCAAATCAGCCCCAGCATTTT
CDR3 protein: CASSQPEGFANQPQHF
J gene: TRBJ1-5
D gene: NA
clone size: NA
CDR3 length: 16
V gene: TRBV4-1

CDR3 DNA: TGTGCCAGCAGCAACAGGGGACACACTGAAGCTTTCTTT
CDR3 protein: CASSNRGHTEAFF
J gene: TRBJ1-1
D gene: TRBD1
clone size: NA
CDR3 length: 13
V gene: TRBV12-3/TRBV12-4

CDR3 DNA: TGTGCCAGCAGCCCCACGGTAGGCGATGAAAAACTGTTTTTT
CDR3 protein: CASSPTVGDEKLFF
J gene: TRBJ1-4
D gene: NA
clone size: NA
CDR3 length: 14
V gene: TRBV5-8

CDR3 DNA: TGTGCCAGCAGTTACCTCGTCATCAAGACCGCCGGGGAGCTGTTTTTT
CDR3 protein: CASSYLVIKTAGELFF
J gene: TRBJ2-2
D gene: NA
clone size: NA
CDR3 length: 16
V gene: TRBV6-5

CDR3 DNA: TGTGCCAGCAGAAACAGAGTCTCCTACGAGCAGTACTTC
CDR3 protein: CASRNRVSYEQYF
J gene: TRBJ2-7
D gene: NA
clone size: NA
CDR3 length: 13
V gene: TRBV27

CDR3 DNA: TGTGCCAGCAGTTCGCAGGGGGCTGCCATCTATGGCTACACCTTC
CDR3 protein: CASSSQGAAIYGYTF
J gene: TRBJ1-2
D gene: TRBD1
clone size: many
CDR3 length: 15
V gene: TRBV27

CDR3 DNA: TGTGCCAGCAGCTTCCTAAGGGGGGACACTGAAGCTTTCTTT
CDR3 protein: CASSFLRGDTEAFF
J gene: TRBJ1-1
D gene: NA
clone size: NA
CDR3 length: 14
V gene: TRBV7-3

CDR3 DNA: TGTGCCTGGAGTGTAGACTGGAGGAATTCACCCCTCCACTTT
CDR3 protein: CAWSVDWRNSPLHF
J gene: TRBJ1-6
D gene: NA
clone size: NA
CDR3 length: 14
V gene: TRBV30

CDR3 DNA: TGTGCCAGCAGTTTTGAGACTGAAGCTTTCTTT
CDR3 protein: CASSFETEAFF
J gene: TRBJ1-1
D gene: NA
clone size: NA
CDR3 length: 11
V gene: TRBV12-3/TRBV12-4

CDR3 DNA: TGCGCCAGCAGCTTGGAGGGGGGCTCTGGAAACACCATATATTTT
CDR3 protein: CASSLEGGSGNTIYF
J gene: TRBJ1-3
D gene: NA
clone size: NA
CDR3 length: 15
V gene: TRBV5-1

CDR3 DNA: TGTGCCTGGAGTTCGTATTTAGGGGAGGGGGATGAAAAACTGTTTTTT
CDR3 protein: CAWSSYLGEGDEKLFF
J gene: TRBJ1-4
D gene: NA
clone size: NA
CDR3 length: 16
V gene: TRBV30

CDR3 DNA: TGTGCCAGCAGCGTTCGGCCGACAGGGTGGGACACCGGGGAGCTGTTTTTT
CDR3 protein: CASSVRPTGWDTGELFF
J gene: TRBJ2-2
D gene: TRBD1
clone size: NA
CDR3 length: 17
V gene: TRBV9

CDR3 DNA: TGTGCCAGCAGTTTATCTGGGAATCAGCCCCAGCATTTT
CDR3 protein: CASSLSGNQPQHF
J gene: TRBJ1-5
D gene: NA
clone size: NA
CDR3 length: 13
V gene: TRBV27

CDR3 DNA: TGTGCCAGCAGCAACCGGGACAGGATATTC
CDR3 protein: CASSNRDRIF
J gene: TRBJ1-2
D gene: TRBD1
clone size: NA
CDR3 length: 10
V gene: TRBV7-6

CDR3 DNA: TGCGCCAGCAGCCAAGGGGTCGGGGCAGGCTCTGGAAACACCATATATTTT
CDR3 protein: CASSQGVGAGSGNTIYF
J gene: TRBJ1-3
D gene: NA
clone size: NA
CDR3 length: 17
V gene: TRBV4-1

CDR3 DNA: TGTGCCAGCAGCGTAGCCCCGGGGACAGGGCACTATGGCTACACCTTC
CDR3 protein: CASSVAPGTGHYGYTF
J gene: TRBJ1-2
D gene: TRBD1
clone size: NA
CDR3 length: 16
V gene: TRBV9

CDR3 DNA: TGTGCCAGCAGTCGACAGCGGGTCAACGAGCAGTACTTC
CDR3 protein: CASSRQRVNEQYF
J gene: TRBJ2-7
D gene: NA
clone size: NA
CDR3 length: 13
V gene: TRBV6-5

CDR3 DNA: TGCGCCAGCAGACCGCCGGGACAAGGAAACACCATATATTTT
CDR3 protein: CASRPPGQGNTIYF
J gene: TRBJ1-3
D gene: NA
clone size: NA
CDR3 length: 14
V gene: TRBV5-1

CDR3 DNA: TGTGCCAGCAGTTCGCAGGGGGGTCGGAATTCACCCCTCCACTTT
CDR3 protein: CASSSQGGRNSPLHF
J gene: TRBJ1-6
D gene: TRBD1
clone size: NA
CDR3 length: 15
V gene: TRBV6-5

CDR3 DNA: TGTGCCAGCAGTGACAGGAGACGGACTGAAGCTTTCTTT
CDR3 protein: CASSDRRRTEAFF
J gene: TRBJ1-1
D gene: NA
clone size: NA
CDR3 length: 13
V gene: TRBV6-1

CDR3 DNA: TGTGCCAGCAGCTCCTACAGGGGCCACAATGAGCAGTTCTTC
CDR3 protein: CASSSYRGHNEQFF
J gene: TRBJ2-1
D gene: TRBD1
clone size: NA
CDR3 length: 14
V gene: TRBV28

CDR3 DNA: TGCAGTGCTAGGACCTCGGGTGAAGCTTTCTTT
CDR3 protein: CSARTSGEAFF
J gene: TRBJ1-1
D gene: NA
clone size: NA
CDR3 length: 11
V gene: TRBV20-1

CDR3 DNA: TGTGCCAGCAGCTTAGATGGGACCAATTCACCCCTCCACTTT
CDR3 protein: CASSLDGTNSPLHF
J gene: TRBJ1-6
D gene: NA
clone size: NA
CDR3 length: 14
V gene: TRBV7-9

CDR3 DNA: TGTGCCAGCAGCCCTTCCAGGGTATCTGGAAACACCATATATTTT
CDR3 protein: CASSPSRVSGNTIYF
J gene: TRBJ1-3
D gene: NA
clone size: NA
CDR3 length: 15
V gene: TRBV14

CDR3 DNA: TGTGCCAGCAGCCCCTCCGGGACAGGGGGCACCGGGGAGCTGTTTTTT
CDR3 protein: CASSPSGTGGTGELFF
J gene: TRBJ2-2
D gene: TRBD1
clone size: NA
CDR3 length: 16
V gene: TRBV11-3

CDR3 DNA: TGCGCCAGCAGCCAAGATTGGACTCGGGTGGGGAGCGAGCAGTACTTC
CDR3 protein: CASSQDWTRVGSEQYF
J gene: TRBJ2-7
D gene: NA
clone size: NA
CDR3 length: 16
V gene: TRBV4-1

CDR3 DNA: TGTGCCAGCCACGCACTAGCGGCCACGAGCTCCTACAATGAGCAGTTCTTC
CDR3 protein: CASHALAATSSYNEQFF
J gene: TRBJ2-1
D gene: TRBD2
clone size: once
CDR3 length: 17
V gene: TRBV11-2

CDR3 DNA: TGTGCCAGCAGCCAAGGGACCGCACACCTCTATGGCTACACCTTC
CDR3 protein: CASSQGTAHLYGYTF
J gene: TRBJ1-2
D gene: NA
clone size: NA
CDR3 length: 15
V gene: TRBV3-1/TRBV3-2

CDR3 DNA: TGTGCCAGCAGCCAACGGACAGGGGATGGCTACACCTTC
CDR3 protein: CASSQRTGDGYTF
J gene: TRBJ1-2
D gene: TRBD1
clone size: once
CDR3 length: 13
V gene: TRBV3-1/TRBV3-2

CDR3 DNA: TGCAGCGCTGAACCCGGGACTAGCGGGGAGGACCGGCTGTTCTTC
CDR3 protein: CSAEPGTSGEDRLFF
J gene: TRBJ2-1
D gene: TRBD2
clone size: NA
CDR3 length: 15
V gene: TRBV29-1

CDR3 DNA: TGTGCCACCAGCCAAACAAACTATGGCTACACCTTC
CDR3 protein: CATSQTNYGYTF
J gene: TRBJ1-2
D gene: NA
clone size: NA
CDR3 length: 12
V gene: TRBV15

CDR3 DNA: TGTGCCAGCAGAGACGACAGGGATCTTGAAGCTTTCTTT
CDR3 protein: CASRDDRDLEAFF
J gene: TRBJ1-1
D gene: TRBD1
clone size: NA
CDR3 length: 13
V gene: TRBV28

CDR3 DNA: TGTGCCAGCAGTGACGGTTGGGGCTACACCTTC
CDR3 protein: CASSDGWGYTF
J gene: TRBJ1-2
D gene: NA
clone size: NA
CDR3 length: 11
V gene: TRBV6-4

CDR3 DNA: TGTGCCAGCATTGTAGGACAGGGGGCAGGTGGCTACACCTTC
CDR3 protein: CASIVGQGAGGYTF
J gene: TRBJ1-2
D gene: TRBD1
clone size: NA
CDR3 length: 14
V gene: TRBV28

CDR3 DNA: TGTGCCTGGAGTTCTTCTGGGGCCAACGTCCTGACTTTC
CDR3 protein: CAWSSSGANVLTF
J gene: TRBJ2-6
D gene: NA
clone size: NA
CDR3 length: 13
V gene: TRBV30

CDR3 DNA: TGTGCTTCGGGGCAGCGTCAGCCCCAGCATTTT
CDR3 protein: CASGQRQPQHF
J gene: TRBJ1-5
D gene: NA
clone size: NA
CDR3 length: 11
V gene: TRBV19

CDR3 DNA: TGTGCCAGCAGGCGCCTAGACAGGGTCCACGAGCAGTACTTC
CDR3 protein: CASRRLDRVHEQYF
J gene: TRBJ2-7
D gene: TRBD1
clone size: NA
CDR3 length: 14
V gene: TRBV6-5